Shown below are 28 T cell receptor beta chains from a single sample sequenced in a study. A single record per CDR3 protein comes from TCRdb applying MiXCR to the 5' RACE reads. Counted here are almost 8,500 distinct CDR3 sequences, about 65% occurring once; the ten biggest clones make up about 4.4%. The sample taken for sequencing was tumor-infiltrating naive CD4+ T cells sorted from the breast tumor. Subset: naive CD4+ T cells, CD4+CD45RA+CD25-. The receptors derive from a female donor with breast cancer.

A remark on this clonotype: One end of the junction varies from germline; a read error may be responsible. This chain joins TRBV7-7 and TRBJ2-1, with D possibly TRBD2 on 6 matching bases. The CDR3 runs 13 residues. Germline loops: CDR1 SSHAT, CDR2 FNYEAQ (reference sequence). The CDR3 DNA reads TGTGCTAGCAGCCTTGGGGGGTCCAATGAGCAGTTCTTC. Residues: CASSLGGSNEQFF.

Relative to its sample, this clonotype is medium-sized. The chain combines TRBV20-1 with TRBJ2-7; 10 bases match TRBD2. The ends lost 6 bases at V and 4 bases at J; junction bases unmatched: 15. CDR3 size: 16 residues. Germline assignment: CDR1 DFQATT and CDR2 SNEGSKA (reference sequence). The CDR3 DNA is TGCAGTGCCAGAACCGGACTAGCGGCCTCACGGTACGAGCAGTACTTC. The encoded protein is CSARTGLAASRYEQYF.

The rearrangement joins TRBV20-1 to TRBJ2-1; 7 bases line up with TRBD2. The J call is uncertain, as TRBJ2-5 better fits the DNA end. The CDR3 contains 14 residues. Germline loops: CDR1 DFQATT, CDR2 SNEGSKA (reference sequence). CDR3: CSAPMGGRTETQYF. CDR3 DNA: TGCAGTGCCCCGATGGGAGGGAGGACAGAGACCCAGTACTTC.

Written as DNA, the CDR3 is TGCAGTGCTAGAGATGGGGCGAACACCGGGGAGCTGTTTTTT. Translation gives CSARDGANTGELFF. The genes are TRBV20-1 and TRBJ2-2, with D unclear. The V and J ends lost 0 bases and 0 bases respectively, with 5 bases between them. This CDR3 contains 14 residues. From germline, CDR1 is DFQATT and CDR2 SNEGSKA (reference sequence).

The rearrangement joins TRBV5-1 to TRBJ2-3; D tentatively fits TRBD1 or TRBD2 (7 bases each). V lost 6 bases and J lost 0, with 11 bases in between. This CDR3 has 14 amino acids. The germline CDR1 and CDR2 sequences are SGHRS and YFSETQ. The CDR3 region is CASNQGGSTDTQYF. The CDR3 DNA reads TGCGCCAGCAATCAGGGGGGGAGCACAGATACGCAGTATTTT.

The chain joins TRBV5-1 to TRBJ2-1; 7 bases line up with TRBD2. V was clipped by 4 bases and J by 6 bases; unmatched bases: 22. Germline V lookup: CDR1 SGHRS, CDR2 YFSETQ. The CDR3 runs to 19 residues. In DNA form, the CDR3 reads TGCGCCAGCAGCCTGCCCTCCTCAAGCGGGGCCTGGGGTGGCAATGAGCAGTTCTTC. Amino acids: CASSLPSSSGAWGGNEQFF.

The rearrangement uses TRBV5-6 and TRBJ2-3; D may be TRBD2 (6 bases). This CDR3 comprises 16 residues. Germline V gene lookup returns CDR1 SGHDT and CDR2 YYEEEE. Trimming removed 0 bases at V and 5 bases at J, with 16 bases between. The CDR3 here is CASSLDLPGLRDTQYF. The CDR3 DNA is TGTGCCAGCAGCTTGGATCTGCCGGGACTCCGAGATACGCAGTATTTT. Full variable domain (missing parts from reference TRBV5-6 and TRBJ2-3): DAGVTQSPTHLIKTRGQQVTLRCSPKSGHDTVSWYQQALGQGPQFIFQYYEEEERQRGNFPDRFSGHQFPNYSSELNVNALLLGDSALYLCASSLDLPGLRDTQYFGPGTRLTVL.

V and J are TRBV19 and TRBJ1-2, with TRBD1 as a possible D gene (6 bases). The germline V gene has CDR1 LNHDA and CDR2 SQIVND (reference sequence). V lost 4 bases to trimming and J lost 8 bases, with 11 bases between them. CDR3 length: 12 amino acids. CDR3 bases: TGTGCCAGTAGTAGAAGACAGGACGGCTACACCTTC. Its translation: CASSRRQDGYTF.

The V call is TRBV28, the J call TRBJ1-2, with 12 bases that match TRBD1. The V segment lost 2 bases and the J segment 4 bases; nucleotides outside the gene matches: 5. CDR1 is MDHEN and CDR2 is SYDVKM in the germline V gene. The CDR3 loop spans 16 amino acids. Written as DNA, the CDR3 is TGTGCCAGCAGTTTACCAGGGACAGGGGGCCTCTATGGCTACACCTTC. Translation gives CASSLPGTGGLYGYTF.

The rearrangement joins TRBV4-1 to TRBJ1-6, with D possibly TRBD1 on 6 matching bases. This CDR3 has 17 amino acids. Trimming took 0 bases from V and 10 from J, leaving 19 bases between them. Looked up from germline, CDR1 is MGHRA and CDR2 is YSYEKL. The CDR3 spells CASSQDRVGDKTSPLHF. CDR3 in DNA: TGCGCCAGCAGCCAAGATCGAGTTGGGGACAAGACCTCACCCCTCCACTTT.

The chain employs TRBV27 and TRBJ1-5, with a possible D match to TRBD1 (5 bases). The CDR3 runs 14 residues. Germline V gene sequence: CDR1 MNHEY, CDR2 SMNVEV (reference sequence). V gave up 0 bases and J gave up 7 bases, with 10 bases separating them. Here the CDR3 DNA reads TGTGCCAGCAGTTTATCTGGGGGACGACAGCCCCAGCATTTT. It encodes CASSLSGGRQPQHF.

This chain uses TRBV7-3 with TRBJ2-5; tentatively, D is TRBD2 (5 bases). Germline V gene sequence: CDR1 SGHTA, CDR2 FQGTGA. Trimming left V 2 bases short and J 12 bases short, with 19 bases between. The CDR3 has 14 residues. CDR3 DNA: TGTGCCAGCAGCTTATCGGCTACACTAGGGATTAAGTACTTC. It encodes CASSLSATLGIKYF. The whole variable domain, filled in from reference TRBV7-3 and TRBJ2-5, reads GAGVSQTPSNKVTEKGKYVELRCDPISGHTALYWYRQSLGQGPEFLIYFQGTGAADDSGLPNDRFFAVRPEGSVSTLKIQRTERGDSAVYLCASSLSATLGIKYFGPGTRLLVL.

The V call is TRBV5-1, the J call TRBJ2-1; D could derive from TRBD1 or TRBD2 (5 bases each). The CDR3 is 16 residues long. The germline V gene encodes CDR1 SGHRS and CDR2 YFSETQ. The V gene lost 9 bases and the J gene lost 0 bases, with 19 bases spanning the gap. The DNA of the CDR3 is TGCGCCACCTCGAGGGACGTCGGGACCTCCTACAATGAGCAGTTCTTC. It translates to CATSRDVGTSYNEQFF.

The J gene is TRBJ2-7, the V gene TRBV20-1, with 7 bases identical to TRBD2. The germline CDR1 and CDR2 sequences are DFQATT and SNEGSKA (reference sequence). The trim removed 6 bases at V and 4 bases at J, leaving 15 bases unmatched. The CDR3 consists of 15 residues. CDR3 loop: CSAIAVEGGSYEQYF. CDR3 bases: TGCAGTGCCATTGCCGTGGAGGGCGGGAGTTACGAGCAGTACTTC.

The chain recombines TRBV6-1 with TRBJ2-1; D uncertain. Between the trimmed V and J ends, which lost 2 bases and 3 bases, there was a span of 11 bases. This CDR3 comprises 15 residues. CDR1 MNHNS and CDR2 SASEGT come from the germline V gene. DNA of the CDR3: TGTGCCAGCAGTGAAATAGGAAGTGTCTACAATGAGCAGTTCTTC. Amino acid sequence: CASSEIGSVYNEQFF.

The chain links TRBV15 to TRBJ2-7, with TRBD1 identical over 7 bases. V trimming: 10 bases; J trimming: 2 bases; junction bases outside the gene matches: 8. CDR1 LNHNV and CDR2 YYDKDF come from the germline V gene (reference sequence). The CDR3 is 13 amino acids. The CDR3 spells CAIPPGQTYEQYF. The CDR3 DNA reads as TGTGCCATTCCCCCGGGACAGACCTACGAGCAGTACTTC.

This CDR3 is CASSLPQTREQFF. CDR3 coding DNA: TGTGCCAGCAGCTTACCCCAGACCCGCGAGCAGTTCTTC. V gene TRBV7-2 combines with J gene TRBJ2-1; D remains unclear. Between the trimmed V and J ends, which lost 2 bases and 10 bases, there was a span of 12 bases. Per the germline V gene, CDR1 is SGHTA and CDR2 is FQGNSA. This CDR3 is 13 amino acids long. The whole variable domain, filled in from reference TRBV7-2 and TRBJ2-1, reads GAGVSQSPSNKVTEKGKDVELRCDPISGHTALYWYRQSLGQGLEFLIYFQGNSAPDKSGLPSDRFSAERTGGSVSTLTIQRTQQEDSAVYLCASSLPQTREQFFGPGTRLTVL.

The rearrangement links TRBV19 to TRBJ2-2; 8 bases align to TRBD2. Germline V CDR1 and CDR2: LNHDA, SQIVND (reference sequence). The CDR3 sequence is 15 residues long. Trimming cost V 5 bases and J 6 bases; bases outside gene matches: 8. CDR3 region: CASSVGRAGSGELFF. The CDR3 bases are TGTGCCAGTAGTGTCGGGAGGGCCGGGTCCGGGGAGCTGTTTTTT.

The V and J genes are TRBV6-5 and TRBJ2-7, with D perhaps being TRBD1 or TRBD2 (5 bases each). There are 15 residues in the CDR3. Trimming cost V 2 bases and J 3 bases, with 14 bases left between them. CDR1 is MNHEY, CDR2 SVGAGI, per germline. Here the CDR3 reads CASSYGRGPYYEQYF. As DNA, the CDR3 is TGTGCCAGCAGTTACGGCCGGGGCCCTTACTACGAGCAGTACTTC.

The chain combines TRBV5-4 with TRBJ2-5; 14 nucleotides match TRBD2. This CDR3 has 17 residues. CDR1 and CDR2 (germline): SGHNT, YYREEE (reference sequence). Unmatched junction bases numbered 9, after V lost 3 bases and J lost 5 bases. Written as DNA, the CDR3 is TGTGCCAGCAGCTCTGCGGGACTAGCGGGAGAGTCGGAGACCCAGTACTTC. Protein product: CASSSAGLAGESETQYF.

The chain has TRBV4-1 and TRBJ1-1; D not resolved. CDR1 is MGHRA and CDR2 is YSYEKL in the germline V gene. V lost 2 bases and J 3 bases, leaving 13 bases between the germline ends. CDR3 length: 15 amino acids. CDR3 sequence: CASSQTPTGDTEAFF. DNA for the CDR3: TGCGCCAGCAGCCAAACCCCGACTGGGGACACTGAAGCTTTCTTT.

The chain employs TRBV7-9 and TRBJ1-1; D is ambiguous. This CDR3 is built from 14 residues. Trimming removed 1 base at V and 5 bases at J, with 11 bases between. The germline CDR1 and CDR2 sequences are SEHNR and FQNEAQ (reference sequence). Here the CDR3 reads CASSLGIMGTEAFF. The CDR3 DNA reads TGTGCCAGCAGCTTAGGTATTATGGGGACTGAAGCTTTCTTT.

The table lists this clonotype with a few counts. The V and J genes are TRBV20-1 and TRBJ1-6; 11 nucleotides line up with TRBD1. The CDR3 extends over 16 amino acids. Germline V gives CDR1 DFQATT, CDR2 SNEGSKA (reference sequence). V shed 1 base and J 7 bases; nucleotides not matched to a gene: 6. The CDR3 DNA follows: TGCAGTGCTAGAGTTCTGGACAGGGGGCCGAATTCACCCCTCCACTTT. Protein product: CSARVLDRGPNSPLHF.

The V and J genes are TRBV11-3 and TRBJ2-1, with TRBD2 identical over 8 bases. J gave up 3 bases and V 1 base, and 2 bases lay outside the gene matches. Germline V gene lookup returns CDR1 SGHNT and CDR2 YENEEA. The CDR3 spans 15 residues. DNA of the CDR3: TGTGCCAGCAGCTTAGGCGGGGGGAACTACAATGAGCAGTTCTTC. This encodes CASSLGGGNYNEQFF.

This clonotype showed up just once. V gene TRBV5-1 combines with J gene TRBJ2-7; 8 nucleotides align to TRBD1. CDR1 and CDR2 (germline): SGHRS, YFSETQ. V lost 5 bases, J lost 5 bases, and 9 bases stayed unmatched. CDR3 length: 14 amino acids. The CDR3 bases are TGCGCCAGCAGGTCGGGACAGGACTTACACGAGCAGTACTTC. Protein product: CASRSGQDLHEQYF.

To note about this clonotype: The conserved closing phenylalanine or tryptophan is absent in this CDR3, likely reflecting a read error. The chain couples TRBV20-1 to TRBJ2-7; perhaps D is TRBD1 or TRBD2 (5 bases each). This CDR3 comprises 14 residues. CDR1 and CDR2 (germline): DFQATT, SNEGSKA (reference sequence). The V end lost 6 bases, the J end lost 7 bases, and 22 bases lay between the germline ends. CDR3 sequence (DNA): TGCAGTGCACAAAACCCGGGACCTCCGGGGGAGCAGTACCTC. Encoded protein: CSAQNPGPPGEQYL.

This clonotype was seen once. The CDR3 DNA sequence: TGTGCCAGCAGCCCGGACCCCATTGGAGTTAACTATGGCTACACCTTC. It translates to CASSPDPIGVNYGYTF. This sequence joins TRBV4-2 and TRBJ1-2; D remains unclear. This CDR3 contains 16 residues. In germline, CDR1 is LGHNA, CDR2 YNFKEQ. Trimming pared 4 bases from V and 1 base from J, leaving 16 bases between.

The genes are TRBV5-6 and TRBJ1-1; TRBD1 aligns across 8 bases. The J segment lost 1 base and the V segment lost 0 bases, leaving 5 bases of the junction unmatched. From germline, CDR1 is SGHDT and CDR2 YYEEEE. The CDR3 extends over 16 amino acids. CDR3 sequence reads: CASSLVGQGRNTEAFF. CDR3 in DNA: TGTGCCAGCAGCTTGGTCGGACAGGGTCGGAACACTGAAGCTTTCTTT.